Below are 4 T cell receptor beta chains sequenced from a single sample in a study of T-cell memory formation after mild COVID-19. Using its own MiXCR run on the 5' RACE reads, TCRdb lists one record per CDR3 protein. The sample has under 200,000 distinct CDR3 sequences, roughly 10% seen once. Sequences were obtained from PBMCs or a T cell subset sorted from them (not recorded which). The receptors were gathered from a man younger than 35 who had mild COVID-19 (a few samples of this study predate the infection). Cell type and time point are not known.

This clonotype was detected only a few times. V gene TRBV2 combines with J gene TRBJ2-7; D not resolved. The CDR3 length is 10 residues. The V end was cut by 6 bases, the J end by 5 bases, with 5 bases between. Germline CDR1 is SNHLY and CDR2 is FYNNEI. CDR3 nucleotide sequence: TGTGCCAGCAGGATCGACGAGCAGTACTTC. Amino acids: CASRIDEQYF.

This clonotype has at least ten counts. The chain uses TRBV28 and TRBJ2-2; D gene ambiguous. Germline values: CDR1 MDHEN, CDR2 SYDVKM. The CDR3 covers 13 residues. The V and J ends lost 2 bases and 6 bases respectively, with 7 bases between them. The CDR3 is CASSLIMAGELFF. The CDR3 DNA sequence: TGTGCCAGCAGTTTAATAATGGCCGGGGAGCTGTTTTTT.

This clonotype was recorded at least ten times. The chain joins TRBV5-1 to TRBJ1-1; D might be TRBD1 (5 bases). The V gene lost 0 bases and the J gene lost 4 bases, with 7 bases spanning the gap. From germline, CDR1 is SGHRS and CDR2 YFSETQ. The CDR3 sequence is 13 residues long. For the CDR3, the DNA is TGCGCCAGCAGCTTGGCGGGGACCACTGAAGCTTTCTTT. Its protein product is CASSLAGTTEAFF.

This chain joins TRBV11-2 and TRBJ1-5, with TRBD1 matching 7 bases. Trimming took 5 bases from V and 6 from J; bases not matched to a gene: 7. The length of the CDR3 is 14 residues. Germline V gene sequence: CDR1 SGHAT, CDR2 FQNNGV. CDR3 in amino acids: CASSLTGVGQPQHF. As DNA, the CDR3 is TGTGCCAGCAGCCTCACAGGGGTCGGTCAGCCCCAGCATTTT.